Below are 23 T cell receptor beta chains sequenced from a single sample in a study of blood T cell repertoires in COVID-19. Clones were sequenced by immunoSEQ multiplex PCR, and TCRdb holds only the in-frame ones, with some missing. The table records approximately 50,000 clones, 85% of them present only once. The sequencing sample was made of peripheral blood. These receptors came from a human donor in a cohort sampled during active COVID-19.

The rearrangement joins TRBV5-1 to TRBJ2-5; 13 nucleotides align to TRBD2. CDR1 and CDR2 from the germline V gene are SGHRS and YFSETQ. Trimming took 0 bases from V and 0 from J; bases not matched to a gene: 2. There are 17 residues in the CDR3. The CDR3 here is CASSLGGLAGNQETQYF. CDR3 bases: TGCGCCAGCAGCTTGGGGGGACTAGCGGGGAACCAAGAGACCCAGTACTTC.

This clone has only one observation. The chain uses TRBV2 and TRBJ2-7, with D possibly TRBD2 on 6 matching bases. This CDR3 is built from 12 residues. With 11 bases removed from V and 5 bases from J, the gap between germline ends came to 16 bases. CDR1 is SNHLY, CDR2 FYNNEI, per germline. CDR3 region: CAGHSGVDEQYF. The CDR3 region has the DNA TGTGCCGGCCATTCGGGAGTCGACGAGCAGTACTTC.

CDR3 residues: CASSLEGANTEAFF. The CDR3 bases are TGCGCCAGCAGCTTGGAGGGGGCAAACACTGAAGCTTTCTTT. The chain links TRBV5-1 to TRBJ1-1; 7 bases match TRBD1. CDR3 length equals 14 residues. After removal of 0 bases from V and 2 bases from J, the junction contained 1 base not matched to a gene. Germline-derived CDR1 and CDR2 are SGHRS and YFSETQ.

The chain has TRBV28 and TRBJ1-2; D might be TRBD1 (5 bases). The CDR3 totals 15 residues. Germline CDR1 MDHEN, CDR2 SYDVKM. The V end was cut by 2 bases, the J end by 8 bases, with 18 bases between. CDR3 loop: CASSLGGVWREGYTF. The CDR3 region has the DNA TGTGCCAGCAGTTTAGGGGGGGTGTGGCGCGAAGGCTACACCTTC.

In this sample, this clone turned up once. The chain carries TRBV5-6 and TRBJ2-7, with D perhaps matching TRBD1 (5 bases). This CDR3 is 12 amino acids long. The V gene's germline CDR1 is SGHDT and CDR2 YYEEEE. Between the trimmed V and J ends, which lost 4 bases and 6 bases, there was a span of 11 bases. The CDR3: CASSAGICEQYF. DNA of the CDR3: TGTGCCAGCAGCGCAGGGATCTGCGAGCAGTACTTC.

The rearrangement links TRBV4-2 to TRBJ1-1; 7 bases line up with TRBD1. Germline CDR1 is LGHNA and CDR2 is YNFKEQ. V shed 0 bases, J shed 9 bases, and the junction held 10 bases outside the gene matches. The CDR3 runs to 15 residues. The CDR3 sequence is CASSQDRTGSGKAFF. The CDR3, as DNA: TGTGCCAGCAGCCAAGACCGGACAGGTTCCGGGAAAGCTTTCTTT.

This chain links TRBV5-5 with TRBJ2-7; 8 bases fit TRBD2. V lost 3 bases, J lost 7 bases, and 12 bases stayed unmatched. In germline, CDR1 is SGHKS, CDR2 YYEKEE (reference sequence). This CDR3 comprises 15 residues. CDR3 in amino acids: CASSSPPGRAGEQYF. The CDR3 DNA reads as TGTGCCAGCAGCTCCCCCCCCGGGAGGGCCGGGGAGCAGTACTTC.

This clone appeared a single time. This chain connects TRBV9 to TRBJ1-4; 9 nucleotides line up with TRBD1. The CDR3 is made up of 14 amino acids. Germline values: CDR1 SGDLS, CDR2 YYNGEE. Trimming removed 4 bases from V and 8 bases from J; junction bases left unmatched: 6. The CDR3 region is CASSPGTGREKLFF. CDR3 DNA sequence: TGTGCCAGCAGCCCCGGGACAGGGAGGGAAAAACTGTTTTTT. Full variable domain (remainder filled in from reference TRBV9 and TRBJ1-4): DSGVTQTPKHLITATGQRVTLRCSPRSGDLSVYWYQQSLDQGLQFLIQYYNGEERAKGNILERFSAQQFPDLHSELNLSSLELGDSALYFCASSPGTGREKLFFGSGTQLSVL.

The chain carries TRBV4-2 and TRBJ2-5; 8 nucleotides match TRBD1. After removal of 1 base from V and 5 bases from J, the junction contained 15 bases not matched to a gene. Germline-derived CDR1 and CDR2 are LGHNA and YNFKEQ. The CDR3 contains 18 residues. This chain's CDR3 is CASSQVWGTGGIGETQYF. The CDR3 nucleotides are TGTGCCAGCAGCCAAGTATGGGGTACAGGGGGGATTGGGGAGACCCAGTACTTC.

The chain recombines TRBV5-1 with TRBJ2-3; 10 bases line up with TRBD2. The V gene's germline CDR1 is SGHRS and CDR2 YFSETQ. After removal of 9 bases from V and 3 bases from J, the junction contained 10 bases not matched to a gene. CDR3 length equals 15 residues. The CDR3 is CATRVLAGVTDTQYF. The CDR3 DNA reads as TGCGCCACCCGGGTGCTAGCGGGAGTGACAGATACGCAGTATTTT.

This chain joins TRBV24-1 and TRBJ1-1; weak D call: TRBD1 (6 bases). Trimming removed 2 bases from V and 2 bases from J, with 17 bases in between. This CDR3 is built from 17 residues. The germline CDR1 and CDR2 sequences are KGHDR and SFDVKD. In DNA form, the CDR3 reads TGTGCCACCAGTGATTCTCTTCGACGACAGGTTAACACTGAAGCTTTCTTT. Amino acids: CATSDSLRRQVNTEAFF.

The chain recombines TRBV6-1 with TRBJ2-7; 8 positions agree with TRBD2. Germline lookup yields CDR1 MNHNS and CDR2 SASEGT. The CDR3 totals 13 residues. Losses at the gene ends were 3 bases for V and 3 bases for J; bases not matched to a gene: 1. The CDR3 sequence is CASSESGSYEQYF. The CDR3 DNA reads as TGTGCCAGCAGTGAGAGCGGGAGCTACGAGCAGTACTTC.

The V gene is TRBV27, the J gene TRBJ2-7, with unresolved D. Germline-derived CDR1 and CDR2 are MNHEY and SMNVEV (reference sequence). Trimming left V 11 bases short and J 2 bases short, with 16 bases between. The CDR3 length is 13 residues. CDR3 in DNA: TGTGCCGGGCCCCAAGGATGGACCTACGAGCAGTACTTC. Amino acids: CAGPQGWTYEQYF.

The chain recombines TRBV2 with TRBJ1-6, with a possible D match to TRBD1 (5 bases). Trimming took off 8 bases at V and 7 bases at J, with 18 bases between the two ends. The CDR3 consists of 15 residues. Germline CDR1 and CDR2: SNHLY and FYNNEI. CDR3 DNA: TGTGCCAGCGTCTCCGGTTCTGGGGGGAATTCACCCCTCCACTTT. It is translated as CASVSGSGGNSPLHF. Drawing the rest from reference TRBV2 and TRBJ1-6, the complete variable domain is EPEVTQTPSHQVTQMGQEVILRCVPISNHLYFYWYRQILGQKVEFLVSFYNNEISEKSEIFDDQFSVERPDGSNFTLKIRSTKLEDSAMYFCASVSGSGGNSPLHFGNGTRLTVT.

The chain employs TRBV11-2 and TRBJ2-5; 8 positions agree with TRBD1. There are 15 residues in the CDR3. Germline V gene data show CDR1 as SGHAT and CDR2 as FQNNGV. V gave up 0 bases and J gave up 5 bases; unmatched junction bases: 5. The CDR3 loop is CASSLDRTGSETQYF. The DNA for the CDR3 is TGTGCCAGCAGCTTAGACAGGACAGGGAGTGAGACCCAGTACTTC.

This rearrangement joins TRBV3-1 (or the pseudogene TRBV3-2) to TRBJ1-5, with unresolved D. This CDR3 has 15 amino acids. Germline lookup yields CDR1 LGHDT and CDR2 YNNKEL (reference sequence). V was cut by 2 bases and J by 0 bases, with 8 bases left in between. The CDR3 DNA is TGTGCCAGCAGCCAATTCCAGAATAGCAATCAGCCCCAGCATTTT. Protein: CASSQFQNSNQPQHF.

V usage is TRBV6-1 and J usage is TRBJ2-7, with 12 bases aligning to TRBD2. Germline V lookup: CDR1 MNHNS, CDR2 SASEGT. The V gene end was trimmed by 4 bases and the J gene end by 0 bases; junction bases not matched to a gene: 7. The CDR3 length is 17 residues. The CDR3 region has the DNA TGTGCCAGCAGTGCCCTGACTAGCGGGAGTAGCTCCTACGAGCAGTACTTC. This encodes CASSALTSGSSSYEQYF.

This chain connects TRBV19 to TRBJ2-7, with 7 bases fitting TRBD1. V was pared by 5 bases and J by 0 bases, with 4 bases of the junction left unmatched. The CDR3 is made up of 14 amino acids. Per germline, CDR1 LNHDA and CDR2 SQIVND (reference sequence). The CDR3, as DNA: TGTGCCAGTAGTGACGCAGGGGGCTCCTACGAGCAGTACTTC. It codes for CASSDAGGSYEQYF.

This chain joins TRBV5-1 and TRBJ1-1, with TRBD1 matching 7 bases. CDR1 is SGHRS and CDR2 is YFSETQ in the germline V gene. The CDR3 contains 15 residues. V shed 4 bases and J 1 base; nucleotides not matched to a gene: 7. This chain's CDR3 is CASSPGDRKNTEAFF. CDR3 nucleotides: TGCGCCAGCAGCCCGGGGGACAGAAAGAACACTGAAGCTTTCTTT.

The chain couples TRBV5-4 to TRBJ2-5; possibly TRBD1 for D (5 bases). Trimming stripped 0 bases from V and 9 bases from J, with 18 bases between. This CDR3 has 15 residues. CDR1 SGHNT and CDR2 YYREEE come from the germline V gene (reference sequence). In nucleotides, the CDR3 is TGTGCCAGCAGCTTGGCCTCGGACACAAGGCCACCCCAGTACTTC. Its protein is CASSLASDTRPPQYF.

This chain connects TRBV5-1 to TRBJ2-2, with D tentatively TRBD1 (6 bases). Germline lookup yields CDR1 SGHRS and CDR2 YFSETQ. The V and J ends lost 4 bases and 8 bases respectively, with 21 bases between them. The CDR3 covers 16 residues. The CDR3 region has the DNA TGCGCCAGCAGCCCGACAGGCGGTGGGTCACCAGGGGAGCTGTTTTTT. This sequence encodes CASSPTGGGSPGELFF.

The chain employs TRBV10-3 and TRBJ1-4; 10 bases fit TRBD1. Germline CDR1 reads ENHRY; CDR2 reads SYGVKD. V lost 8 bases to trimming and J lost 4 bases; unmatched junction nucleotides: 4. The CDR3 has 14 amino acids. In DNA form, the CDR3 reads TGTGCCATCGGGGGACAGGGGTTTAATGAAAAACTGTTTTTT. Protein: CAIGGQGFNEKLFF.

The chain recombines TRBV28 with TRBJ1-2; D remains unclear. V was trimmed by 4 bases and J by 4 bases, leaving 4 bases between them. This CDR3 region has 11 residues. Germline V gene sequence: CDR1 MDHEN, CDR2 SYDVKM. The CDR3 bases are TGTGCCAGCAGTTCCAGCTATGGCTACACCTTC. This codes for CASSSSYGYTF.